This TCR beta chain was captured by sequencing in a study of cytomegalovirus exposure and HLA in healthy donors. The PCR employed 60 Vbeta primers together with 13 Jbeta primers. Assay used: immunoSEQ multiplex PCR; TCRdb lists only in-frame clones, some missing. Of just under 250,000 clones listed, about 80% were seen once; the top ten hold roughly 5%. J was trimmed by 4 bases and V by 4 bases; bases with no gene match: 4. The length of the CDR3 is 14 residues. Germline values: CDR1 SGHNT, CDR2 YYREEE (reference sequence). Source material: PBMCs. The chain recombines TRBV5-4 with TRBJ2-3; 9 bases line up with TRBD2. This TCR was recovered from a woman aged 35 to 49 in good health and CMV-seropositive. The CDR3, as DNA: TGTGCCAGCAGCCAGGGACTAGCTGCAGATACGCAGTATTTT. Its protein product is CASSQGLAADTQYF.